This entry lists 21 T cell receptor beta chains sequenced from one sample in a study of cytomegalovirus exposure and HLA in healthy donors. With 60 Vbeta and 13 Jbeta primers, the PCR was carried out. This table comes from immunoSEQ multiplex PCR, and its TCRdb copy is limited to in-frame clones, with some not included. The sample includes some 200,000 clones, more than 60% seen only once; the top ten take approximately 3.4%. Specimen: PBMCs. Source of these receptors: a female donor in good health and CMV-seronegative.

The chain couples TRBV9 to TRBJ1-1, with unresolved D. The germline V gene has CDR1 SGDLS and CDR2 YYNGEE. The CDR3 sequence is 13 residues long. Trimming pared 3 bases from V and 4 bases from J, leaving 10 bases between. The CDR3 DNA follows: TGTGCCAGCAGCGCCTCCCCACTCACTGAAGCTTTCTTT. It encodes CASSASPLTEAFF.

The CDR3 loop is CASSAGTGSEQYF. The CDR3 DNA is TGTGCCAGCAGCGCTGGGACAGGGAGCGAGCAGTACTTC. The rearrangement uses TRBV6-5 and TRBJ2-7, with 9 bases that match TRBD1. CDR3 length: 13 amino acids. V was pared by 6 bases and J by 6 bases, with 6 bases of the junction left unmatched. The germline V gene encodes CDR1 MNHEY and CDR2 SVGAGI.

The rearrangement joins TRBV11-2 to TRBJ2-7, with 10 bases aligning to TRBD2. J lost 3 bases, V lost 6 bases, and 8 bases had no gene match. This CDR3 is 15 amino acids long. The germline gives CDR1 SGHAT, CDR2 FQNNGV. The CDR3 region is CASRPSGSSFYEQYF. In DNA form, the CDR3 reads TGTGCCAGCAGACCTAGCGGGAGTAGCTTCTACGAGCAGTACTTC.

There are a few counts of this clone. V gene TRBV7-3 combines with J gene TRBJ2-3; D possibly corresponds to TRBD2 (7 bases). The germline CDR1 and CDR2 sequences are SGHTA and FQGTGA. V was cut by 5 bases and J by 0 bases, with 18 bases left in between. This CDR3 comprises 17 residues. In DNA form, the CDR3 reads TGTGCCAGCAGCCTACAGGGACTACCGCCTAGCACAGATACGCAGTATTTT. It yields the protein CASSLQGLPPSTDTQYF.

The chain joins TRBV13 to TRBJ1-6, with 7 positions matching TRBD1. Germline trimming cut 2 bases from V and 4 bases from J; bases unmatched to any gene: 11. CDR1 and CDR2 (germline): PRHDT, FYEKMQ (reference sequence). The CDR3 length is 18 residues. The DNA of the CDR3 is TGTGCCAGCAGCTTATTTACAGGGGCCTCCTCGTATAATTCACCCCTCCACTTT. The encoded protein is CASSLFTGASSYNSPLHF.

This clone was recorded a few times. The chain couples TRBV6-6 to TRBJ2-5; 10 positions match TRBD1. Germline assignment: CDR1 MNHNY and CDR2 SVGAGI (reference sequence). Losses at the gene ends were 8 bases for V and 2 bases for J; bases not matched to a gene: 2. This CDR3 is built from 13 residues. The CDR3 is CASDRGPQETQYF. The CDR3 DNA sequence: TGTGCCAGCGACAGGGGGCCGCAAGAGACCCAGTACTTC.

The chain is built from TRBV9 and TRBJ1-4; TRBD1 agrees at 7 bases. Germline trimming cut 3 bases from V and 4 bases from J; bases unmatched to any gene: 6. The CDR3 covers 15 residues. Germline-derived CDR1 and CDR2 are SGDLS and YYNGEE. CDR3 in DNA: TGTGCCAGCAGCGCCACGGGACAGAGTAATGAAAAACTGTTTTTT. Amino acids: CASSATGQSNEKLFF.

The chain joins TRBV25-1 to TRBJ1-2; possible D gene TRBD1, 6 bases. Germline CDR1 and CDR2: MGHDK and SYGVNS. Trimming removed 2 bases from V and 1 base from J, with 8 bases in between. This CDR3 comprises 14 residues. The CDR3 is CASSERGINYGYTF. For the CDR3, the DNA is TGTGCCAGCAGTGAAAGGGGGATTAACTATGGCTACACCTTC.

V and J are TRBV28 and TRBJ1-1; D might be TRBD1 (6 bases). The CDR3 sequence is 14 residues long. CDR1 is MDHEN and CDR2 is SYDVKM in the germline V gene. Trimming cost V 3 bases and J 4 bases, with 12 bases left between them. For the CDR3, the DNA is TGTGCCAGCAGTTTCCACAGGGTAACCACTGAAGCTTTCTTT. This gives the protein CASSFHRVTTEAFF.

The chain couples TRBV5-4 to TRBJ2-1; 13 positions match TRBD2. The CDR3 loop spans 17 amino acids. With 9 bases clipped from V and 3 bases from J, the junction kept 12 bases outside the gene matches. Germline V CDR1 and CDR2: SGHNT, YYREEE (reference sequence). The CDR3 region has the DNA TGTGCCACCGAGGGACTAGCGGGGACCCTAGACTACAATGAGCAGTTCTTC. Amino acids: CATEGLAGTLDYNEQFF.

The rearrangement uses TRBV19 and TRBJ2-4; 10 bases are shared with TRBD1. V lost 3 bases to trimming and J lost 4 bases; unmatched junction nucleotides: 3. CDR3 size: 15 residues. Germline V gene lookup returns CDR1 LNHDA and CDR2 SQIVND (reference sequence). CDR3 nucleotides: TGTGCCAGTAGTATCTGGACAGGGGGGAAAAACATTCAGTACTTC. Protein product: CASSIWTGGKNIQYF.

CDR3 nucleotide sequence: TGTGCCAGCAGCTTGGGGAGGGACAGGTCCTATAATTCACCCCTCCACTTT. Translation gives CASSLGRDRSYNSPLHF. This chain joins TRBV5-4 and TRBJ1-6, with 8 bases lining up with TRBD1. V gave up 0 bases and J gave up 1 base; unmatched junction bases: 3. CDR1 is SGHNT, CDR2 YYREEE, per germline (reference sequence). CDR3 length: 17 amino acids.

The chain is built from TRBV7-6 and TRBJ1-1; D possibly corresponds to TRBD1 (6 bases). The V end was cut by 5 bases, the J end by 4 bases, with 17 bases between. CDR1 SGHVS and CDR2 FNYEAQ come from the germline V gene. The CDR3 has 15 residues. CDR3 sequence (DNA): TGTGCCAGCAGCACACTCCCACAGGGTACCACTGAAGCTTTCTTT. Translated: CASSTLPQGTTEAFF. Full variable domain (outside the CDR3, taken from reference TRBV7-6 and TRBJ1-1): GAGVSQSPRYKVTKRGQDVALRCDPISGHVSLYWYRQALGQGPEFLTYFNYEAQQDKSGLPNDRFSAERPEGSISTLTIQRTEQRDSAMYRCASSTLPQGTTEAFFGQGTRLTVV.

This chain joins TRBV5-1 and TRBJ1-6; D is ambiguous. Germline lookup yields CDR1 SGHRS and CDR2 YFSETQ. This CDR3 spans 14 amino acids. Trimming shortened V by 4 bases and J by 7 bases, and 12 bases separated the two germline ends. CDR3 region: CASSPHDGNSPLHF. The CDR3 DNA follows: TGCGCCAGCAGCCCCCACGACGGGAATTCACCCCTCCACTTT.

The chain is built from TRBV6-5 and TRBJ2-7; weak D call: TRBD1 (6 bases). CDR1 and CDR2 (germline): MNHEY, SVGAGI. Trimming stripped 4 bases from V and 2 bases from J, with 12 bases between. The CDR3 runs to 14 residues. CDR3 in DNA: TGTGCCAGCAGTTCGGCGACAGGCGCCTACGAGCAGTACTTC. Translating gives CASSSATGAYEQYF.

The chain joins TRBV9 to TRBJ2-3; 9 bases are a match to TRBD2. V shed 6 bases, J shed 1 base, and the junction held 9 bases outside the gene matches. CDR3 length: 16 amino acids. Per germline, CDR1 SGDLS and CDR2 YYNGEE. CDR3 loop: CASTREGSSGTDTQYF. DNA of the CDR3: TGTGCCAGCACGCGGGAGGGCTCTTCTGGCACAGATACGCAGTATTTT.

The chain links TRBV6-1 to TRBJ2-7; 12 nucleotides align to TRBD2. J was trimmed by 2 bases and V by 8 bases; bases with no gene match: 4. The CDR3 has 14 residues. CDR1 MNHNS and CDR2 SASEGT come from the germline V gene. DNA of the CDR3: TGTGCCAGCGCGACTAGCGGGGGTCCCTACGAGCAGTACTTC. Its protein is CASATSGGPYEQYF.

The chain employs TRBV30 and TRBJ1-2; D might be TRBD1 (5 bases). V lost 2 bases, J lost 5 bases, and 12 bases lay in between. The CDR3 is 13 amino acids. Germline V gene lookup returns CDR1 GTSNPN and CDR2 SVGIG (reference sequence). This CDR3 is CAWSRRTKYGYTF. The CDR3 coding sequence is TGTGCCTGGAGTCGCAGGACAAAATATGGCTACACCTTC.

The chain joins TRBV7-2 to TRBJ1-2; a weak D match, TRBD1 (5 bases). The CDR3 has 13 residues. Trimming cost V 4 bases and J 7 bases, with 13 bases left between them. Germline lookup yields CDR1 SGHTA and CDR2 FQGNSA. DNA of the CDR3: TGTGCCAGCAGCTCCCTGGGAGGGACTGGCTACACCTTC. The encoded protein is CASSSLGGTGYTF.

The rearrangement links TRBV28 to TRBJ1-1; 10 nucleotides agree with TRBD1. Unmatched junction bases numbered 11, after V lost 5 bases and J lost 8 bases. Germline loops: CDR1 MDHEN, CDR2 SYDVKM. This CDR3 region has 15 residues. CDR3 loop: CASSPGDRGRWEAFF. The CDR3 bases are TGTGCCAGCAGTCCTGGGGACAGGGGACGCTGGGAAGCTTTCTTT. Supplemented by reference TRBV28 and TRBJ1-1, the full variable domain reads DVKVTQSSRYLVKRTGEKVFLECVQDMDHENMFWYRQDPGLGLRLIYFSYDVKMKEKGDIPEGYSVSREKKERFSLILESASTNQTSMYLCASSPGDRGRWEAFFGQGTRLTVV.

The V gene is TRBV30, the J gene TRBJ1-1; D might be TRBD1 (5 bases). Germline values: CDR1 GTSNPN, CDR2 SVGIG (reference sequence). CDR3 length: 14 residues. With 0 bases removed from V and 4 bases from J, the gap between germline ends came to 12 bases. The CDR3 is CAWSVGAGPTEAFF. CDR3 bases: TGTGCCTGGAGTGTAGGGGCAGGGCCCACTGAAGCTTTCTTT.